This record covers a single T cell receptor beta chain. Its antigen is not known. The data stem from a study of OX40 agonist ivuxolimab in advanced cancers. The wider study: Ivuxolimab, an antibody acting as an agonist of OX40 (CD134), was used to treat patients. Participants could have had prior anti-PD-1, anti-PD-L1 or anti-CTLA-4 therapy, and approximately 40% had some. Study outcomes and limitations: More expanded clones were seen, on average, in CD8+ T cells than in CD4+.

Profiling relied on immunoSEQ multiplex PCR, and the TCRdb table lists in-frame clones only, not all of them. The sample lists 30,000 or so clones, roughly nine tenths occurring once. Any history of autoimmune disease or systemic immunosuppression disqualified patients. V was pared by 0 bases and J by 4 bases, with 9 bases between. The V gene's germline CDR1 is LNHNV and CDR2 YYDKDF (reference sequence). This CDR3 is built from 14 residues. Material: CD4+ or CD8+ T cells sorted from blood, obtained in a trial of the OX40 agonist ivuxolimab. This clonotype originated in an adult with an advanced solid tumor such as melanoma, head and neck, liver or kidney cancer. This rearrangement joins TRBV15 to TRBJ1-2; no definite D call. CDR3 sequence reads: CATSRDSTGYGYTF. CDR3 in DNA: TGTGCCACCAGCAGAGATAGCACGGGCTATGGCTACACCTTC.